A single T cell receptor (beta chain) is shown here with its context. Its antigen specificity is not known. Per-base quality was not reported, and no clone a single base away is much larger than it. The treatment or condition label, as the study defines it: about 20 received Ad26.COV2.S at low or high dose, single or two shots; about 5 received placebo; per-sample allocation not given. Repertoires of vaccine and placebo recipients were sequenced from samples collected on day 63 after the first injection. Cohort 1b enrolled around 24 adults aged 18-55 years at a single site in Boston, USA, between 29 July and 7 August 2020. Ad26.COV2.S was a replication-incompetent adenovirus type 26 vector that expressed a prefusion-stabilized SARS-CoV-2 spike protein derived from the original Wuhan strain. This sample stems from a study of Ad26.COV2.S vaccination and SARS-CoV-2 variants (dated by TCRdb to the early 2020s). About the study as a whole: Donors in the vaccine arm were drawn from COV1001, a phase I-IIa trial of Ad26.COV2.S in healthy adults that was multicentre, randomized, double-blind and placebo-controlled. Participants in the trial were split at random into five groups of five each, receiving low-dose or high-dose Ad26.COV2.S once or twice, or else placebo on both occasions. Ad26.COV2.S was given intramuscularly at 5x10^10 or 1x10^11 viral particles, as a single shot or as two shots 56 days apart. TCRbeta repertoire sequencing served as the tool for gauging how specific and how broad the SARS-CoV-2-reactive T cell receptors were following Ad26.COV2.S vaccination. A total of 32 samples were included in the TCR-sequenced set, comprising roughly 20 Ad26.COV2.S vaccine recipients, 5 placebo recipients and 8 SARS-CoV-2 convalescent individuals. Throughout the experiments and outcome assessment, investigators stayed blinded to trial group allocation. The investigation overall reported the following: Higher spike-specific TCR breadth was observed in Ad26.COV2.S recipients than in placebo recipients (P = 0.0014). After vaccination, spike-specific CD8+ and CD4+ T cell responses were reported to show substantial breadth. Vaccine and placebo recipients had similar non-spike TCR breadth, a finding consistent with the vaccine containing only spike. The study lacked the statistical power to compare responses across vaccine doses or regimens. It was noted by the authors that total T cell responses may have been underestimated by the TCR breadth and depth analyses.

The immunoSEQ Assay was used to sequence TCRbeta CDR3 regions. After extraction, genomic DNA underwent amplification by bias-controlled multiplex PCR, followed by high-throughput sequencing. In the paper's pipeline: To quantify the absolute abundance of every unique TCRbeta CDR3 region, sequences were collapsed and filtered. T cell fraction was estimated by normalization of TCRbeta template counts to usable DNA, with usable DNA being measured through amplification of reference genes present in all nucleated cells. Repertoire TCRs were annotated as SARS-CoV-2-specific by exact matching of V gene, CDR3 amino acid sequence and J gene to a known reactive TCR set. The reference SARS-CoV-2 TCR set was derived from MIRA and filtered for enrichment in COVID-19-positive ImmuneCODE repertoires, a step that removed public or cross-reactive TCRs. Using the MIRA antigens, annotated TCRs were further analysed by specific ORF or by position within an ORF. Breadth was defined as annotated unique rearrangements over total unique productive rearrangements; depth was the summed frequency of those rearrangements. Group comparisons of TCR breadth used two-sided Wilcoxon rank-sum tests. TCRdb carries this immuneACCESS record with in-frame sequences only. Its versions omit some clonotypes, under half of them owing to an unresolved V gene in the studies checked, with the rest unexplained. V and J calls and clone size come straight from that table; D and trimming were deduced from the DNA. Here the sample has over 400,000 clones; 75% to 90% occur a single time. Jointly, the top ten make up approximately 2.5% of the sample.

From the germline V gene, CDR1 is LGHNA and CDR2 is YSLEER. The CDR3 has 15 amino acids, counting the end cysteine and phenylalanine. Solely the CDR3 DNA is kept, with 45 bases framed from the first base. V is cut back by 3 bases and J by 6 bases, with 4 bases in the junction unmatched. This clonotype originated in a person aged 18-60 years who received the Ad26.COV2.S COVID-19 vaccine or a placebo. This chain is built from TRBV4-3 and TRBJ2-2; 10 junctional bases match TRBD1. This sample comprised peripheral blood, obtained in a trial of Ad26.COV2.S vaccine versus placebo. CDR3 loop: CASSHGQGVPGELFF. The DNA sequence follows: TGCGCCAGCAGCCACGGACAGGGGGTCCCCGGGGAGCTGTTTTTT.